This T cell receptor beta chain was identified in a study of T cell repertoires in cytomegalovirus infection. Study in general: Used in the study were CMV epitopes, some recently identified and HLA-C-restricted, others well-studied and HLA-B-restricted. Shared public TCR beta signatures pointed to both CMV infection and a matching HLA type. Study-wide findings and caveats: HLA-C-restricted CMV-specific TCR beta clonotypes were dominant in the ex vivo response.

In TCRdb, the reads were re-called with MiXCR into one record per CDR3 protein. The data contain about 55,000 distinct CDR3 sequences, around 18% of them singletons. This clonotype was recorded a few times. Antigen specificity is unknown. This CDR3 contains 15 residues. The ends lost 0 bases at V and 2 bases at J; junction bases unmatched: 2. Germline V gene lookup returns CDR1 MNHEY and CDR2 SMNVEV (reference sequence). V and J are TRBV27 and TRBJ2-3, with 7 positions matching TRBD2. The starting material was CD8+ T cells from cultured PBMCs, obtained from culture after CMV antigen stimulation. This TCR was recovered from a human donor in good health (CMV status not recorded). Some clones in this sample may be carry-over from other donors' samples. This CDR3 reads CASSLSLAVTDTQYF. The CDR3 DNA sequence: TGTGCCAGCAGTTTATCCCTAGCGGTCACAGATACGCAGTATTTT.